The clone carrying this T cell receptor (beta chain) was counted a few times. The antigen is undetermined. The protocol was immunoSEQ multiplex PCR, while the TCRdb copy is restricted to in-frame clones and leaves out a portion. This table has 1,100,000 or so clones, around 78% appearing once. Naive CD45RA+ and memory CD45RA-negative subsets were split from CD4+ cells. This entry comes from a study of shared clonotypes between healthy human individuals. General study results and limits: Naive CD4 clonotypes overlapped across a handful of donors at around 5%. Naive subsets usually exceeded memory subsets in estimated richness.

This TCR was sampled from a man younger than 35 in good health. Some clones in this sample may be carry-over from other donors' samples. The sequenced sample consisted of memory CD4+ T cells from PBMCs. Regarding subset: CD45RA-negative fraction.

In nucleotides, the CDR3 is TGCGCCAGCAGCTTGGCGATAAATAGCGGGAGGTTCCATAATGAGCAGTTCTTC. It specifies CASSLAINSGRFHNEQFF. The J gene is TRBJ2-1, the V gene TRBV5-1; 10 bases are shared with TRBD2. J was trimmed by 7 bases and V by 0 bases; bases with no gene match: 13. CDR1 SGHRS and CDR2 YFSETQ come from the germline V gene. The CDR3 runs to 18 residues.